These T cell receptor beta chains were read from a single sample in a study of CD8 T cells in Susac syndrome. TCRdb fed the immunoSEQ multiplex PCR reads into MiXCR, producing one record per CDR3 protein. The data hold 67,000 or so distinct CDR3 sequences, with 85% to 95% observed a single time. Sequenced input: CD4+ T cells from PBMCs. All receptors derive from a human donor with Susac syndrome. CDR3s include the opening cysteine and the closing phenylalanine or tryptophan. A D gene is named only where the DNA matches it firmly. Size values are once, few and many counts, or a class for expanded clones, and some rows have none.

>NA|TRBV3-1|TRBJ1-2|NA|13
CASSHFTSDGYTF
TGTGCCAGCAGCCATTTTACGTCTGACGGCTACACCTTC
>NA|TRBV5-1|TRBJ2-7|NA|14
CASSLTNRAREQYF
TGCGCCAGCAGCTTGACCAACAGGGCTCGTGAGCAGTACTTC
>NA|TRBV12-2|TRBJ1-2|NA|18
CASRFVRGQGAAYYGYTF
TGTGCAAGTCGCTTCGTTAGAGGGCAGGGGGCGGCCTACTATGGCTACACCTTC
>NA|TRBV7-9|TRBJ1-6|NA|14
CASSLLSAYSPLHF
TGTGCCAGCAGCTTATTATCCGCCTATTCACCCCTCCACTTT
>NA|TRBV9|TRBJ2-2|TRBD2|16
CASSPRTSRNTGELFF
TGTGCCAGCAGCCCGAGGACTAGCCGCAACACCGGGGAGCTGTTTTTT
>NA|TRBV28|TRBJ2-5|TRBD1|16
CASSLEGAASQETQYF
TGTGCCAGCAGTTTAGAGGGGGCGGCTTCACAGGAGACCCAGTACTTC
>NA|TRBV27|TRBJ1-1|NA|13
CASSLRGGTEAFF
TGTGCCAGCAGTTTAAGAGGGGGGACTGAAGCTTTCTTT
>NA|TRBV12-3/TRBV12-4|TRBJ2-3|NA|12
CASRGNTDTQYF
TGTGCCAGCAGGGGTAACACAGATACGCAGTATTTT
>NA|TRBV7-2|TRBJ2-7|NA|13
CASSLIKGPPLYF
TGTGCCAGCAGCCTCATAAAGGGCCCCCCCCTGTACTTC
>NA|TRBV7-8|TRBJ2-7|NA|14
CASRRGTDSYEQYF
TGTGCCAGCAGACGGGGGACAGACTCCTACGAGCAGTACTTC
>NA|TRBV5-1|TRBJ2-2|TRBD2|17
CASSLPLAGTNTGELFF
TGCGCCAGCAGCTTGCCTTTAGCGGGGACTAACACCGGGGAGCTGTTTTTT
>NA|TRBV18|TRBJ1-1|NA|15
CASSPPDRMNTEAFF
TGTGCCAGCTCACCACCCGACAGAATGAACACTGAAGCTTTCTTT
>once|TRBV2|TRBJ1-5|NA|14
CASSEQALNQPQHF
TGTGCCAGCAGTGAGCAAGCCCTAAATCAGCCCCAGCATTTT
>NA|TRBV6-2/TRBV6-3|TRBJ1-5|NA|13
CASNRGGGQPQHF
TGTGCCAGCAATCGGGGAGGAGGTCAGCCCCAGCATTTT
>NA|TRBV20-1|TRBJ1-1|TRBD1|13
CSALTGTNTEAFF
TGCAGTGCTCTGACAGGGACGAACACTGAAGCTTTCTTT
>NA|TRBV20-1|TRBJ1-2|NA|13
CSARVGAYYGYTF
TGCAGTGCTAGGGTCGGGGCCTACTATGGCTACACCTTC
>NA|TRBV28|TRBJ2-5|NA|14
CASRKRRGGETQYF
TGTGCCAGCAGAAAACGCAGGGGTGGAGAGACCCAGTACTTC
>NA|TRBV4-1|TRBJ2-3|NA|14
CASRNREGADTQYF
TGCGCCAGCAGGAATCGTGAGGGCGCAGATACGCAGTATTTT
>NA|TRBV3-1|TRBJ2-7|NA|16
CASSQEPRSRGHEQYF
TGTGCCAGCAGCCAAGAGCCCCGGTCAAGAGGGCACGAGCAGTACTTC
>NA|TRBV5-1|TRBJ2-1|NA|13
CASSWATYNEQFF
TGCGCCAGCAGCTGGGCGACCTACAATGAGCAGTTCTTC
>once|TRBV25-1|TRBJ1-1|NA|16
CASSDYIAGPDTEAFF
TGTGCCAGCAGCGACTACATCGCGGGGCCGGACACTGAAGCTTTCTTT
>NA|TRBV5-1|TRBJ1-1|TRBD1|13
CASSRDRETEAFF
TGCGCCAGCAGCCGGGACAGGGAAACTGAAGCTTTCTTT
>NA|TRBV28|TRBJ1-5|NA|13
CASSRNRGQPQHF
TGTGCCAGCAGCCGCAATCGCGGTCAGCCCCAGCATTTT
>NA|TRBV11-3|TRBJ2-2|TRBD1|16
CASSRTGTANTGELFF
TGTGCCAGCAGCCGAACCGGGACAGCGAACACCGGGGAGCTGTTTTTT
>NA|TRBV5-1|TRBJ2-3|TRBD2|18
CASSLEGLAGGHSDTQYF
TGCGCCAGCAGCTTGGAGGGACTAGCGGGGGGGCATTCAGATACGCAGTATTTT
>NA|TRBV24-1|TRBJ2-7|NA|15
CATSDSSGPPYEQYF
TGTGCCACCAGTGATTCATCCGGGCCTCCCTACGAGCAGTACTTC
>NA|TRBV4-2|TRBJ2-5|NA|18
CASSLTKRPETGAETQYF
TGTGCCAGCAGCCTAACAAAACGACCCGAGACAGGTGCCGAGACCCAGTACTTC
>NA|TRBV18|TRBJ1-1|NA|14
CASSRPRQNTEAFF
TGTGCCAGCTCACGACCAAGACAGAACACTGAAGCTTTCTTT
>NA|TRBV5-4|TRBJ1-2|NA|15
CAAYRTEGGKDGYTF
TGTGCCGCGTACCGAACTGAGGGGGGGAAGGATGGCTACACCTTC
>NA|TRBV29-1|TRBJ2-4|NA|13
CSVDSLAKNIQYF
TGCAGCGTTGACAGTTTAGCCAAAAACATTCAGTACTTC
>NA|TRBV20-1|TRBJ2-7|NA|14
CSVKGPGGHYEQYF
TGCAGTGTCAAAGGGCCCGGGGGGCACTACGAGCAGTACTTC
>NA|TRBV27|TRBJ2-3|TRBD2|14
CASTPGLATDTQYF
TGTGCCAGCACTCCGGGACTAGCAACAGATACGCAGTATTTT
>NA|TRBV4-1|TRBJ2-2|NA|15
CASSQVGGRTGELFF
TGCGCCAGCAGCCAAGTGGGGGGGCGGACCGGGGAGCTGTTTTTT
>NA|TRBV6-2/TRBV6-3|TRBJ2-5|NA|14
CASSYAGVKETQYF
TGTGCCAGCAGTTACGCCGGCGTTAAAGAGACCCAGTACTTC
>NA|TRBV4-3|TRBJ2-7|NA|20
CASSQVSTPLQGGGSYEQYF
TGCGCCAGCAGCCAAGTTTCGACTCCTCTCCAGGGAGGGGGCTCCTACGAGCAGTACTTC
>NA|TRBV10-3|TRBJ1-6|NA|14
CAISEEQGNSPLHF
TGTGCCATCAGTGAGGAACAGGGAAATTCACCCCTCCACTTT
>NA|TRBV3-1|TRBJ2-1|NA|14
CASKSESSYNEQFF
TGTGCCAGCAAGAGCGAGAGCTCCTACAATGAGCAGTTCTTC
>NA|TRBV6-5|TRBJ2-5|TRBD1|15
CASSYGQGARETQYF
TGTGCCAGCAGTTACGGACAGGGGGCACGAGAGACCCAGTACTTC
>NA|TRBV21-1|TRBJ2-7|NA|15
CASSKRSSGDDEQYF
TGTGCCAGCAGCAAAAGGTCTAGCGGGGATGACGAGCAGTACTTC
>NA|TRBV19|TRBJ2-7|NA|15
CASSIGTGSSYEQYF
TGTGCCAGTAGTATCGGGACGGGGAGTTCCTACGAGCAGTACTTC
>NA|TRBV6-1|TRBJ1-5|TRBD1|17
CASTTRGGTDSNQPQHF
TGTGCCAGCACCACCCGGGGGGGGACAGATAGCAATCAGCCCCAGCATTTT
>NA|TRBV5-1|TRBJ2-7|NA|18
CASSYKPDGAKASYEQYF
TGCGCCAGCAGCTATAAACCAGACGGGGCTAAGGCGTCCTACGAGCAGTACTTC
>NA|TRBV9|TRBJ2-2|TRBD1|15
CASSSTGSSSGELFF
TGTGCCAGCAGCTCGACAGGGTCGAGTTCCGGGGAGCTGTTTTTT
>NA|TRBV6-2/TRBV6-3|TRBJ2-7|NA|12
CASSYLTYEQYF
TGTGCCAGCAGTTACCTGACCTACGAGCAGTACTTC
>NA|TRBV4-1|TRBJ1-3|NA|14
CASKKESSGNTIYF
TGCGCCAGCAAGAAGGAAAGCTCTGGAAACACCATATATTTT
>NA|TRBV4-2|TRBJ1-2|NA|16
CASSQDSGVLYYGYTF
TGTGCCAGCAGCCAAGATTCCGGGGTCTTGTACTATGGCTACACCTTC
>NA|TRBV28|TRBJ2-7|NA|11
CASSTPYEQYF
TGTGCCAGCAGCACTCCCTACGAGCAGTACTTC
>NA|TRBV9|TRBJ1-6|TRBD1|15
CASSGPATGPTPLHF
TGTGCCAGCAGCGGGCCGGCGACAGGGCCGACACCCCTCCACTTT
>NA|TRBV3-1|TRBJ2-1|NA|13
CASSQWGSSEQFF
TGTGCCAGCAGCCAATGGGGTTCTTCCGAGCAGTTCTTC
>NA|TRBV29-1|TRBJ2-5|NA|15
CSVESPRDSQETQYF
TGCAGCGTTGAAAGCCCCCGGGACTCACAAGAGACCCAGTACTTC
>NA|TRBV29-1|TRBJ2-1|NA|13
CSVERTVYNEQFF
TGCAGCGTTGAAAGGACAGTCTACAATGAGCAGTTCTTC
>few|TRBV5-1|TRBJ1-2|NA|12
CASSFTAGGYTF
TGCGCCAGCAGCTTCACCGCGGGGGGCTACACCTTC
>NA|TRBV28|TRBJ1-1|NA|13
CASSLGQNTEAFF
TGTGCCAGCAGCTTGGGACAAAACACTGAAGCTTTCTTT